Shown below are 21 T cell receptor beta chains from a single sample sequenced in a study of neoadjuvant nivolumab and ipilimumab in lung cancer. Assay: immunoSEQ multiplex PCR; the TCRdb copy retains only in-frame clones and omits some. Among about 3,800 clones listed, approximately 91% were seen once. Here the sequenced sample was adjacent normal lung tissue, taken after neoadjuvant nivolumab, alone or with ipilimumab, at or shortly before surgery. The source of these receptors is an adult with non-small cell lung cancer.

A single count supports this clone. This chain joins TRBV18 and TRBJ1-3; D perhaps matches TRBD1 (6 bases). This CDR3 has 16 residues. V lost 2 bases, J lost 4 bases, and 15 bases lay in between. The V gene's germline CDR1 is KGHSH and CDR2 LQKENI. CDR3 amino acids: CASSPRKPGGGNTIYF. CDR3 DNA sequence: TGTGCCAGCTCACCAAGGAAGCCCGGGGGCGGAAACACCATATATTTT.

V gene TRBV9 combines with J gene TRBJ2-7; TRBD2 might be the D (6 bases). Trimming took off 0 bases at V and 3 bases at J, with 19 bases between the two ends. Per the germline V gene, CDR1 is SGDLS and CDR2 is YYNGEE. The CDR3 covers 17 residues. The CDR3 DNA follows: TGTGCCAGCAGCGTAGGTGGGGTTGCGGGATTTAACTACGAGCAGTACTTC. This codes for CASSVGGVAGFNYEQYF.

This chain links TRBV10-2 with TRBJ1-1; D unresolved. The CDR3 consists of 15 residues. Trimming removed 6 bases at V and 4 bases at J, with 18 bases between. Germline V gene data show CDR1 as WSHSY and CDR2 as SAAADI. CDR3 coding DNA: TGCGCCAGCAGCGACCCACCCCTGGGAACCACTGAAGCTTTCTTT. Translated, it gives CASSDPPLGTTEAFF.

This chain connects TRBV18 to TRBJ2-7, with 13 bases lining up with TRBD2. In germline, CDR1 is KGHSH, CDR2 LQKENI. Trimming removed 2 bases from V and 7 bases from J; junction bases left unmatched: 11. This CDR3 has 17 residues. As DNA, the CDR3 is TGTGCCAGCTCACCAAGGACTAGCGGGAGTCAACCCGAAGAGCAGTACTTC. It yields the protein CASSPRTSGSQPEEQYF.

The gene calls are TRBV27 and TRBJ2-1; TRBD2 aligns across 15 bases. J was trimmed by 4 bases and V by 6 bases; bases with no gene match: 13. Germline CDR1 MNHEY, CDR2 SMNVEV (reference sequence). There are 19 residues in the CDR3. In DNA form, the CDR3 reads TGTGCCAGCAGCCACCTCGGACTAGCGGGAGGGCTAGGGTACAATGAGCAGTTCTTC. Protein product: CASSHLGLAGGLGYNEQFF.

The chain has TRBV5-6 and TRBJ1-2; D uncertain. Per the germline V gene, CDR1 is SGHDT and CDR2 is YYEEEE. The V and J ends lost 2 bases and 8 bases respectively, with 22 bases between them. The CDR3 length is 16 residues. The CDR3 here is CASSLNADTSIYGYTF. Here the CDR3 DNA reads TGTGCCAGCAGCTTAAATGCAGATACCTCTATCTACGGCTACACCTTC.

This clone is a singleton in its sample. The CDR3 protein is CASRGGLAVGEQYF. The CDR3 bases are TGTGCCAGTAGAGGGGGACTAGCGGTGGGCGAGCAGTACTTC. This chain joins TRBV2 and TRBJ2-7; 11 bases agree with TRBD2. The CDR3 sequence is 14 residues long. Trimming cost V 9 bases and J 6 bases; bases outside gene matches: 10. Germline CDR1 reads SNHLY; CDR2 reads FYNNEI.

J is TRBJ2-5 and V is TRBV5-1, with 12 bases matching TRBD2. Germline values: CDR1 SGHRS, CDR2 YFSETQ. The CDR3 is made up of 18 amino acids. Trimming took 0 bases from V and 2 from J; bases not matched to a gene: 8. The CDR3 spells CASSLAQGLAGPQETQYF. CDR3 in DNA: TGCGCCAGCAGCTTGGCCCAGGGACTAGCGGGCCCTCAAGAGACCCAGTACTTC.

A single count supports this clone. The chain carries TRBV5-5 and TRBJ2-7; D is perhaps TRBD2 (7 bases). Trimming stripped 4 bases from V and 1 base from J, with 18 bases between. Per the germline V gene, CDR1 is SGHKS and CDR2 is YYEKEE (reference sequence). The CDR3 spans 16 residues. The CDR3 DNA sequence: TGTGCCAGCAGCCCGTGGGGGGGGGCAACTTCCTACGAGCAGTACTTC. Amino acid sequence: CASSPWGGATSYEQYF.

The chain is built from TRBV28 and TRBJ2-7; 11 bases match TRBD2. Germline V lookup: CDR1 MDHEN, CDR2 SYDVKM. Trimming took 3 bases from V and 0 from J; bases not matched to a gene: 13. CDR3 size: 19 residues. CDR3 coding DNA: TGTGCCAGCAGTTTTCCCCTGAAGGTAGCGGGAGGGCTCTCCTACGAGCAGTACTTC. It specifies CASSFPLKVAGGLSYEQYF.

This chain links TRBV18 with TRBJ2-7, with D uncertain. The V gene's germline CDR1 is KGHSH and CDR2 LQKENI. The CDR3 is 15 residues long. V lost 0 bases and J lost 2, with 11 bases in between. CDR3 bases: TGTGCCAGCTCACCACCGGCAGCGTCCACCTACGAGCAGTACTTC. Amino acid sequence: CASSPPAASTYEQYF.

V and J are TRBV25-1 and TRBJ1-1; D is unclear. The CDR3 runs 13 residues. The germline gives CDR1 MGHDK, CDR2 SYGVNS. The V and J ends lost 7 bases and 0 bases respectively, with 9 bases between them. The CDR3 reads CASMGRMNTEAFF. The DNA of the CDR3 is TGTGCCAGCATGGGAAGAATGAACACTGAAGCTTTCTTT.

The chain employs TRBV12-5 and TRBJ2-7; weak D call: TRBD1 (5 bases). The CDR3 contains 13 residues. With 8 bases removed from V and 4 bases from J, the gap between germline ends came to 15 bases. The V gene's germline CDR1 is LGHNT and CDR2 FRNRAP. The DNA of the CDR3 is TGTGCTAGTCAGAAAAGGGGATCGTACGAGCAGTACTTC. It translates to CASQKRGSYEQYF.

Here the CDR3 reads CASSRDGLTGTGELFF. CDR3 DNA: TGCGCCAGCAGCAGGGATGGATTAACAGGGACCGGGGAGCTGTTTTTT. J is TRBJ2-2 and V is TRBV5-1, with a tentative D call TRBD1 (6 bases). V lost 4 bases to trimming and J lost 5 bases, with 18 bases between them. Per the germline V gene, CDR1 is SGHRS and CDR2 is YFSETQ. The CDR3 contains 16 residues.

The rearrangement uses TRBV10-3 and TRBJ1-2; no clear D gene. CDR1 and CDR2 from the germline V gene are ENHRY and SYGVKD. This CDR3 is built from 12 residues. V was cut by 10 bases and J by 8 bases, with 17 bases left in between. In DNA form, the CDR3 reads TGTGCCACCGCCGGCGGATCCCGCGGCTACACCTTC. Its protein is CATAGGSRGYTF.

The J gene is TRBJ2-7, the V gene TRBV7-2, with D unresolved. The CDR3 totals 14 residues. CDR1 and CDR2 (germline): SGHTA, FQGNSA. Trimming stripped 4 bases from V and 2 bases from J, with 12 bases between. The CDR3 DNA reads as TGTGCCAGCAGCTCCCGGACCGGCCCCTACGAGCAGTACTTC. This sequence encodes CASSSRTGPYEQYF.

This chain joins TRBV2 and TRBJ1-2; 11 nucleotides line up with TRBD1. Germline V gene data show CDR1 as SNHLY and CDR2 as FYNNEI. The CDR3 consists of 18 residues. V lost 5 bases, J lost 0 bases, and 11 bases stayed unmatched. In nucleotides, the CDR3 is TGTGCCAGCAGTCAAGGGACAGGGGGTCCCCAAGCTAACTATGGCTACACCTTC. The encoded protein is CASSQGTGGPQANYGYTF. The full variable domain, its missing parts supplied by reference TRBV2 and TRBJ1-2, is EPEVTQTPSHQVTQMGQEVILRCVPISNHLYFYWYRQILGQKVEFLVSFYNNEISEKSEIFDDQFSVERPDGSNFTLKIRSTKLEDSAMYFCASSQGTGGPQANYGYTFGSGTRLTVV.

The rearrangement links TRBV2 to TRBJ1-2; D unresolved. Germline CDR1 reads SNHLY; CDR2 reads FYNNEI. The V and J ends lost 1 base and 8 bases respectively, with 2 bases between them. The length of the CDR3 is 10 residues. CDR3 sequence: CASSEGGYTF. CDR3 nucleotides: TGTGCCAGCAGTGAAGGAGGCTACACCTTC.

This sequence joins TRBV5-1 and TRBJ1-1; D uncertain. Germline V gene lookup returns CDR1 SGHRS and CDR2 YFSETQ. The CDR3 sequence is 13 residues long. The V end was cut by 0 bases, the J end by 5 bases, with 8 bases between. The CDR3 reads CASSLDSMTEAFF. In DNA form, the CDR3 reads TGCGCCAGCAGCTTGGACAGTATGACTGAAGCTTTCTTT.

The J gene is TRBJ1-2, the V gene TRBV5-1; TRBD1 might be the D (5 bases). Germline V gives CDR1 SGHRS, CDR2 YFSETQ. Trimming removed 5 bases from V and 3 bases from J, with 20 bases in between. CDR3 size: 16 residues. This chain's CDR3 is CASSSDGGQGDYGYTF. The DNA for the CDR3 is TGCGCCAGCAGTTCTGATGGAGGCCAGGGTGACTATGGCTACACCTTC.

The chain joins TRBV4-1 to TRBJ2-7; possible D gene TRBD1, 6 bases. This CDR3 has 13 residues. Germline V gene data show CDR1 as MGHRA and CDR2 as YSYEKL. V dropped 1 base and J dropped 6 bases, with 10 bases sitting between them. CDR3: CASSQGLTGEQYF. The CDR3 coding sequence is TGCGCCAGCAGCCAAGGATTGACAGGCGAGCAGTACTTC.